The next 22 T cell receptor beta chains were all read from a single sample in a study of shared clonotypes between healthy human individuals. Clones were sequenced by immunoSEQ multiplex PCR, and TCRdb holds only the in-frame ones, with some missing. The sample shows some 2,500,000 clones, roughly 90% of them seen only once. Material for sequencing was naive CD4+ T cells from PBMCs. This sample's subset: CD45RA+ positively selected. The receptors were sampled from a man younger than 35 in good health. Some clones in this sample may be carry-over from other donors' samples.

V and J are TRBV5-1 and TRBJ2-1; weak D call: TRBD2 (5 bases). The V gene lost 1 base and the J gene lost 4 bases, with 18 bases spanning the gap. Germline V gene lookup returns CDR1 SGHRS and CDR2 YFSETQ. This CDR3 is built from 17 residues. The CDR3 bases are TGCGCCAGCAGCTTGTCTGCCTCCTACACGGGATACAATGAGCAGTTCTTC. Protein product: CASSLSASYTGYNEQFF.

The gene calls are TRBV7-8 and TRBJ1-1; D not certain. Looked up from germline, CDR1 is SGHVS and CDR2 is FQNEAQ. V was clipped by 0 bases and J by 1 base, with 9 bases between them. The CDR3 length is 15 residues. The CDR3 spells CASSLALAENTEAFF. Here the CDR3 DNA reads TGTGCCAGCAGCTTAGCGCTGGCAGAGAACACTGAAGCTTTCTTT.

The rearrangement joins TRBV4-2 to TRBJ1-1; D is perhaps TRBD1 (5 bases). The CDR3 length is 16 residues. Germline assignment: CDR1 LGHNA and CDR2 YNFKEQ. Trimming cost V 0 bases and J 4 bases, with 15 bases left between them. The CDR3 protein is CASSQDPGVWGTEAFF. CDR3 nucleotide sequence: TGTGCCAGCAGCCAAGATCCGGGGGTTTGGGGCACTGAAGCTTTCTTT.

The J gene is TRBJ1-3, the V gene TRBV4-1; 8 bases agree with TRBD1. Germline V gives CDR1 MGHRA, CDR2 YSYEKL. Trimming took 0 bases from V and 5 from J; bases not matched to a gene: 6. The CDR3 spans 16 residues. The CDR3 coding sequence is TGCGCCAGCAGCCAAGAGATCGCAGGGGGCAGAAACACCATATATTTT. Its translation: CASSQEIAGGRNTIYF.

A note on this clone: This CDR3 is also generated by other DNA sequences in the sample. The V call is TRBV28, the J call TRBJ1-4; weak D call: TRBD1 (6 bases). The CDR3 is 15 amino acids. V lost 4 bases, J lost 2 bases, and 11 bases lay in between. From germline, CDR1 is MDHEN and CDR2 SYDVKM. The CDR3 region has the DNA TGTGCCAGCAGTTCTCCGACAGGTACTAATGAAAAACTGTTTTTT. Translating it yields CASSSPTGTNEKLFF.

The chain couples TRBV29-1 to TRBJ2-1, with TRBD2 matching 10 bases. Germline V lookup: CDR1 SQVTM, CDR2 ANQGSEA. This CDR3 comprises 14 residues. Losses at the gene ends were 1 base for V and 9 bases for J; bases not matched to a gene: 6. The CDR3 DNA reads as TGCAGCGTTGAAGTTTCTAGCGGGAGAAGTGAGCAGTTCTTC. Translated, it gives CSVEVSSGRSEQFF.

This clone has a single count. The V gene is TRBV27, the J gene TRBJ2-1; no clear D. Trimming shortened V by 8 bases and J by 9 bases, and 14 bases separated the two germline ends. The CDR3 is 12 amino acids. Germline V gives CDR1 MNHEY, CDR2 SMNVEV (reference sequence). This CDR3 is CASAPRRGEQFF. The CDR3 region has the DNA TGTGCCAGCGCTCCGCGTCGAGGTGAGCAGTTCTTC.

J is TRBJ1-2 and V is TRBV25-1, with 7 bases matching TRBD1. CDR3 size: 15 residues. V was clipped by 3 bases and J by 4 bases; unmatched bases: 8. From germline, CDR1 is MGHDK and CDR2 SYGVNS. CDR3 coding DNA: TGTGCCAGCAGTGAGGCGACGGACAGGACCTATGGCTACACCTTC. Protein sequence: CASSEATDRTYGYTF.

The V call is TRBV21-1, the J call TRBJ2-1. TRBV21-1 is a pseudogene segment. CDR3 length: 16 amino acids. The CDR3 loop is CASSSIRDGAYNEQFF. The CDR3 DNA is TGTGCCAGCAGTTCAATTCGGGACGGGGCCTACAATGAGCAGTTCTTC.

This chain uses TRBV19 with TRBJ1-2; D may be TRBD1 (5 bases). V dropped 8 bases and J dropped 3 bases, with 10 bases sitting between them. CDR3 length equals 12 residues. CDR1 and CDR2 from the germline V gene are LNHDA and SQIVND (reference sequence). CDR3 protein: CASEGDHYGYTF. CDR3 in DNA: TGTGCCAGTGAAGGGGACCACTATGGCTACACCTTC.

This clone was picked up one time. This chain joins TRBV7-9 and TRBJ1-5, with unresolved D. Germline V gene data show CDR1 as SEHNR and CDR2 as FQNEAQ (reference sequence). Trimming removed 5 bases from V and 6 bases from J, with 14 bases in between. This CDR3 comprises 14 residues. In DNA, the CDR3 is TGTGCCAGCAGCCAAGCAGGTGGCACTCAGCCCCAGCATTTT. Amino acids: CASSQAGGTQPQHF.

As regards this clone: Other nucleotide sequences from this sample produce the same CDR3. The V and J genes are TRBV5-1 and TRBJ2-7; 10 bases agree with TRBD2. The V and J ends lost 0 bases and 6 bases, in that order; junction bases with no gene match: 9. CDR1 and CDR2 (germline): SGHRS, YFSETQ. The CDR3 is 16 residues long. In DNA form, the CDR3 reads TGCGCCAGCAGCTTGGCCGGTCTAGCGGGAGTTGGCGAGCAGTACTTC. It translates to CASSLAGLAGVGEQYF.

In its sample, this clone was seen a few times. This may be a read error, as it is one base from a much larger clone. The CDR3 here is CASSLKPDTQYF. CDR3 in DNA: TGTGCCAGCAGCTTGAAGCCAGATACGCAGTATTTT. The chain employs TRBV5-6 and TRBJ2-3; D unresolved. Germline V lookup: CDR1 SGHDT, CDR2 YYEEEE. CDR3 length: 12 residues. V gave up 1 base and J gave up 4 bases, with 4 bases separating them. The full variable domain, completed using reference TRBV5-6 and TRBJ2-3, is DAGVTQSPTHLIKTRGQQVTLRCSPKSGHDTVSWYQQALGQGPQFIFQYYEEEERQRGNFPDRFSGHQFPNYSSELNVNALLLGDSALYLCASSLKPDTQYFGPGTRLTVL.

As to this clone: The identical CDR3 is also encoded by other nucleotide sequences in the sample. This chain links TRBV7-3 with TRBJ2-1, with 7 bases identical to TRBD2. Germline loops: CDR1 SGHTA, CDR2 FQGTGA. This CDR3 region has 14 residues. The junction had 3 bases not matched to a gene; V was cut back by 0 bases and J by 7 bases. CDR3 sequence (DNA): TGTGCCAGCAGCTTAACGGGACTAACTAATGAGCAGTTCTTC. The encoded protein is CASSLTGLTNEQFF.

V gene TRBV5-1 combines with J gene TRBJ2-3, with D possibly being TRBD1 (5 bases). The CDR3 spans 15 residues. Germline loops: CDR1 SGHRS, CDR2 YFSETQ. V lost 6 bases to trimming and J lost 2 bases, with 16 bases between them. CDR3 residues: CASTLSGNPTDTQYF. The CDR3 region has the DNA TGCGCCAGCACCCTATCAGGGAATCCCACAGATACGCAGTATTTT.

V gene TRBV9 combines with J gene TRBJ2-1; D possibly corresponds to TRBD2 (6 bases). Trimming removed 3 bases at V and 0 bases at J, with 19 bases between. Per the germline V gene, CDR1 is SGDLS and CDR2 is YYNGEE. The CDR3 totals 18 residues. The chain's CDR3 is CASSEEGGRVSSYNEQFF. For the CDR3, the DNA is TGTGCCAGCAGCGAGGAGGGAGGCCGCGTAAGCTCCTACAATGAGCAGTTCTTC. Combining the CDR3 with reference TRBV9 and TRBJ2-1 gives the whole variable domain DSGVTQTPKHLITATGQRVTLRCSPRSGDLSVYWYQQSLDQGLQFLIQYYNGEERAKGNILERFSAQQFPDLHSELNLSSLELGDSALYFCASSEEGGRVSSYNEQFFGPGTRLTVL.

The chain employs TRBV5-1 and TRBJ2-7; tentative D call: TRBD2 (5 bases). The CDR3 is made up of 15 amino acids. The germline V and J ends were trimmed by 6 bases and 5 bases, with 21 bases remaining between them. Germline CDR1 and CDR2: SGHRS and YFSETQ. DNA of the CDR3: TGCGCCAGCACAATCGAAGGTGCGGGTCTCCACGAGCAGTACTTC. This translates into CASTIEGAGLHEQYF.

The V call is TRBV28, the J call TRBJ2-5, with 11 positions matching TRBD2. CDR3 length: 19 residues. With 5 bases clipped from V and 2 bases from J, the junction kept 16 bases outside the gene matches. Germline CDR1 reads MDHEN; CDR2 reads SYDVKM. The CDR3 region has the DNA TGTGCCAGCAGTAAACCAAACTTGGGGCTAGCGGGAGGACAAGAGACCCAGTACTTC. Translated: CASSKPNLGLAGGQETQYF.

The chain links TRBV6-6 to TRBJ2-7; tentative D call: TRBD1 (6 bases). The germline V gene encodes CDR1 MNHNY and CDR2 SVGAGI (reference sequence). The CDR3 is 12 amino acids. V lost 5 bases and J lost 5, with 10 bases in between. The CDR3 sequence: CASSRGSNEQYF. The CDR3 DNA follows: TGTGCCAGCAGTAGGGGGTCTAACGAGCAGTACTTC.

Regarding this clone: Distinct nucleotide sequences in the sample also encode this CDR3. The CDR3 nucleotides read TGTGCCAGCAGCTTAACGCGGGACACAGATACGCAGTATTTT. Protein sequence: CASSLTRDTDTQYF. V and J are TRBV7-3 and TRBJ2-3; D perhaps matches TRBD2 (6 bases). The CDR3 spans 14 residues. CDR1 SGHTA and CDR2 FQGTGA come from the germline V gene. V dropped 0 bases and J dropped 2 bases, with 6 bases sitting between them. Looking up the rest from reference TRBV7-3 and TRBJ2-3 gives the full variable domain: GAGVSQTPSNKVTEKGKYVELRCDPISGHTALYWYRQSLGQGPEFLIYFQGTGAADDSGLPNDRFFAVRPEGSVSTLKIQRTERGDSAVYLCASSLTRDTDTQYFGPGTRLTVL.

This chain joins TRBV5-1 and TRBJ1-1, with 9 bases lining up with TRBD1. J gave up 1 base and V 5 bases, and 3 bases lay outside the gene matches. Looked up from germline, CDR1 is SGHRS and CDR2 is YFSETQ. The CDR3 has 14 amino acids. The CDR3 DNA reads TGCGCCAGCAGATGGACAGGGGCGAACACTGAAGCTTTCTTT. This gives the protein CASRWTGANTEAFF.

This clone was detected only a few times. The chain uses TRBV11-2 and TRBJ1-1, with D possibly matching TRBD1 (5 bases). From germline, CDR1 is SGHAT and CDR2 FQNNGV. Deletions cut 0 bases from V and 4 bases from J, with 9 bases between. The CDR3 has 14 residues. The CDR3 reads CASSLDPGFTEAFF. The CDR3, as DNA: TGTGCCAGCAGCTTAGATCCAGGGTTCACTGAAGCTTTCTTT.